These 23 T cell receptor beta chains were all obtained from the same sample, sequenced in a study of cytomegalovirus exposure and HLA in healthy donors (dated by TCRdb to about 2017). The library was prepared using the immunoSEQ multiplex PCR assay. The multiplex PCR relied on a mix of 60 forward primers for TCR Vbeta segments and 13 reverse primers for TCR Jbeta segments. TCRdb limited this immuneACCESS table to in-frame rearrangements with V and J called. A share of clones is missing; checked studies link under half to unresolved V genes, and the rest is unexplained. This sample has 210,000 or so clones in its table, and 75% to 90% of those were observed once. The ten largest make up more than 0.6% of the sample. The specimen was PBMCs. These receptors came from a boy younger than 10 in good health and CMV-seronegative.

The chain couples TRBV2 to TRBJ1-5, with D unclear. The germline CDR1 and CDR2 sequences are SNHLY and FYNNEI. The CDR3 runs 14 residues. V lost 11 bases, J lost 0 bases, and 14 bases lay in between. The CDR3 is CASVREGSNQPQHF. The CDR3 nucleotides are TGTGCCTCCGTGAGGGAGGGTAGCAATCAGCCCCAGCATTTT.

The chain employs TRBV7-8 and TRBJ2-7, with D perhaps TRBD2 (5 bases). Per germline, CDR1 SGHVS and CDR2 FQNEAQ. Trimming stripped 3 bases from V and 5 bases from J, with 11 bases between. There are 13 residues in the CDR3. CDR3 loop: CASSFRAGDEQYF. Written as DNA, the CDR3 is TGTGCCAGCAGCTTTAGGGCCGGGGACGAGCAGTACTTC. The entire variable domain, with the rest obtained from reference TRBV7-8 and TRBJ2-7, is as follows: GAGVSQSPRYKVAKRGQDVALRCDPISGHVSLFWYQQALGQGPEFLTYFQNEAQLDKSGLPSDRFFAERPEGSVSTLKIQRTQQEDSAVYLCASSFRAGDEQYFGPGTRLTVT.

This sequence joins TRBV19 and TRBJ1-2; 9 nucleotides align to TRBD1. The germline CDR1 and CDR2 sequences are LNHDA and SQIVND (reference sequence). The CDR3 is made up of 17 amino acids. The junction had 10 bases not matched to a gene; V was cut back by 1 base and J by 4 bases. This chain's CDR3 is CASSIVGFGDRVYGYTF. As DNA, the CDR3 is TGTGCCAGTAGTATAGTAGGGTTCGGGGACAGGGTCTATGGCTACACCTTC.

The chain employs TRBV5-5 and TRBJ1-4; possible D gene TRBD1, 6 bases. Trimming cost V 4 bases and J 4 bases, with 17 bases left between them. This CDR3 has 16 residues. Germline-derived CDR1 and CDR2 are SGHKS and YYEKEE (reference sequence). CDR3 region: CASSREQGRSNEKLFF. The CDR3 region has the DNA TGTGCCAGCAGCCGGGAACAGGGTCGTAGTAATGAAAAACTGTTTTTT. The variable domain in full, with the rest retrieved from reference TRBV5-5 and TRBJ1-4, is DAGVTQSPTHLIKTRGQQVTLRCSPISGHKSVSWYQQVLGQGPQFIFQYYEKEERGRGNFPDRFSARQFPNYSSELNVNALLLGDSALYLCASSREQGRSNEKLFFGSGTQLSVL.

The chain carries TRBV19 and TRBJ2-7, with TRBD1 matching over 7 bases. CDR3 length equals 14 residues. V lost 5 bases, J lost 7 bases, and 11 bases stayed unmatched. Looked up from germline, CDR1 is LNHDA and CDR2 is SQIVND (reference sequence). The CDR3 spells CASSQGVNSGEQYF. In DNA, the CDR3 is TGTGCCAGTAGTCAGGGGGTCAATTCGGGGGAGCAGTACTTC.

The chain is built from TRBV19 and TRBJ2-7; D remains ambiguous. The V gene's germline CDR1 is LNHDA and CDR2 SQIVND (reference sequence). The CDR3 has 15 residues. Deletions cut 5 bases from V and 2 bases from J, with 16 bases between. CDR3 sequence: CASSLTGRSTYEQYF. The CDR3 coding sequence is TGTGCCAGTAGTTTGACTGGCCGTTCAACCTACGAGCAGTACTTC.

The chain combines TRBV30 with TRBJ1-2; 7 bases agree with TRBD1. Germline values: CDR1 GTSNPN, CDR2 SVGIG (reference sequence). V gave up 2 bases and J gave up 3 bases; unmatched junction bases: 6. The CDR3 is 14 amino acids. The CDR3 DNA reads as TGTGCCTGGAGTAGAGGGGGCTGGGACTATGGCTACACCTTC. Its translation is CAWSRGGWDYGYTF. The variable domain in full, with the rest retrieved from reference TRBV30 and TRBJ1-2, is SQTIHQWPATLVQPVGSPLSLECTVEGTSNPNLYWYRQAAGRGLQLLFYSVGIGQISSEVPQNLSASRPQDRQFILSSKKLLLSDSGFYLCAWSRGGWDYGYTFGSGTRLTVV.

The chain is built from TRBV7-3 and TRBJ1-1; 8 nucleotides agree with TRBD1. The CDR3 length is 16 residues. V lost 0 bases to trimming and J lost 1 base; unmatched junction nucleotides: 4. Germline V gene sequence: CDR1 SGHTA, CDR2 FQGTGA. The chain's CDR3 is CASSLTAGGRNTEAFF. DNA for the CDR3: TGTGCCAGCAGCTTAACCGCAGGGGGCCGGAACACTGAAGCTTTCTTT.

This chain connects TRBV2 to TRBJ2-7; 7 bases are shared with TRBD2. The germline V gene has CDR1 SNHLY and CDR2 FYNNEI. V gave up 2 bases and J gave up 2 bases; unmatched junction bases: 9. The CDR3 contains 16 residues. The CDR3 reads CASSEIGGRSTYEQYF. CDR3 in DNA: TGTGCCAGCAGTGAAATAGGCGGGAGATCAACCTACGAGCAGTACTTC. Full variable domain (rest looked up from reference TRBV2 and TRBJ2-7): EPEVTQTPSHQVTQMGQEVILRCVPISNHLYFYWYRQILGQKVEFLVSFYNNEISEKSEIFDDQFSVERPDGSNFTLKIRSTKLEDSAMYFCASSEIGGRSTYEQYFGPGTRLTVT.

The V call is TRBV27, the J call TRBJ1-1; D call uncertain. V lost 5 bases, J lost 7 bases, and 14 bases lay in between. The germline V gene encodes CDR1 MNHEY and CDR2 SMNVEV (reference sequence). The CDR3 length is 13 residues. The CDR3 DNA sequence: TGTGCCAGCAGTCCGCCGGGATTAAGTGAAGCTTTCTTT. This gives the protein CASSPPGLSEAFF.

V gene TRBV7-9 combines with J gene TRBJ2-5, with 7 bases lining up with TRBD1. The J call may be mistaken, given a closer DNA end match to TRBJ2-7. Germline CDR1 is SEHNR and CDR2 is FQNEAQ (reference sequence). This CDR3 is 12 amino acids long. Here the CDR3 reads CASTPGGYEQYF. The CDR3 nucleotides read TGTGCCAGCACCCCAGGGGGCTACGAGCAGTACTTC.

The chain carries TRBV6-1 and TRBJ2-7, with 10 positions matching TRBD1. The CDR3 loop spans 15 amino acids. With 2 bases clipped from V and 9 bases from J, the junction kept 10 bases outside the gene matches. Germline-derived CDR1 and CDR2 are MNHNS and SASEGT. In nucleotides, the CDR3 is TGTGCCAGCAGTGAACGGTGGGACAGGGGCGGGGGGCAGTACTTC. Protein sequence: CASSERWDRGGGQYF.

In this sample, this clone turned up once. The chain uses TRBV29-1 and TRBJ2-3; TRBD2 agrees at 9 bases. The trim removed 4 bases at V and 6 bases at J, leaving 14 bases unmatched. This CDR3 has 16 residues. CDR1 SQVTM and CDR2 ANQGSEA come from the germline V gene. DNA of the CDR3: TGCAGCGTTGCCAGACTAGCGGAGACGAGGGGGGATACGCAGTATTTT. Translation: CSVARLAETRGDTQYF.

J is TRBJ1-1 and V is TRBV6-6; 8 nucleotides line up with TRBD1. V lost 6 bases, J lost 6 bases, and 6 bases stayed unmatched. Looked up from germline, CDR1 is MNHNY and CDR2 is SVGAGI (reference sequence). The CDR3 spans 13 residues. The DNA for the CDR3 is TGTGCCAGCAGACAGGGGGGTTGGCCTGAAGCTTTCTTT. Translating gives CASRQGGWPEAFF.

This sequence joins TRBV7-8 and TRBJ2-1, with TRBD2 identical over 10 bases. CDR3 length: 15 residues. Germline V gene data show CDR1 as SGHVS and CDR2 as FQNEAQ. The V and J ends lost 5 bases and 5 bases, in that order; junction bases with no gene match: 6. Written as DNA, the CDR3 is TGTGCCAGCAGCGCATGGACTAGCGGCCACAATGAGCAGTTCTTC. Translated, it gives CASSAWTSGHNEQFF.

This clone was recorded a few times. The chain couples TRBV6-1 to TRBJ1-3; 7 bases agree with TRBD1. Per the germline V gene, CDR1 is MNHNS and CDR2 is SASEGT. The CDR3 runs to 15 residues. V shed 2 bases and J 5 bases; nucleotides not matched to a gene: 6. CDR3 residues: CASSELRTGRNTIYF. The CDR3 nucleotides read TGTGCCAGCAGTGAACTCCGGACAGGTCGAAACACCATATATTTT.

This CDR3 reads CASRTSGNSYEQYF. In DNA form, the CDR3 reads TGTGCCAGCAGGACCTCAGGGAACTCCTACGAGCAGTACTTC. The genes are TRBV25-1 and TRBJ2-7; D may be TRBD1 (5 bases). This CDR3 comprises 14 residues. V shed 6 bases and J shed 0 bases, with 12 bases lying between them. Germline CDR1 MGHDK, CDR2 SYGVNS.

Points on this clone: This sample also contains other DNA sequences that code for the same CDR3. The CDR3 region has the DNA TGCGCCAGCAGCTTGCCATCCACAGATACGCAGTATTTT. Its translation is CASSLPSTDTQYF. The chain employs TRBV5-1 and TRBJ2-3; D gene unclear. V lost 1 base and J lost 2, with 5 bases in between. CDR3 length: 13 amino acids. CDR1 and CDR2 from the germline V gene are SGHRS and YFSETQ.

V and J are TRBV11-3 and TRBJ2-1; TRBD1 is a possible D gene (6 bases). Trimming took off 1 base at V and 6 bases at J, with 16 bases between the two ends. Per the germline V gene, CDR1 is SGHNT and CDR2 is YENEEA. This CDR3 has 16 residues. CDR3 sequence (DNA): TGTGCCAGCAGCTTAGGGGGGCTAGCCTCTAGCAATGAGCAGTTCTTC. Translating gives CASSLGGLASSNEQFF.

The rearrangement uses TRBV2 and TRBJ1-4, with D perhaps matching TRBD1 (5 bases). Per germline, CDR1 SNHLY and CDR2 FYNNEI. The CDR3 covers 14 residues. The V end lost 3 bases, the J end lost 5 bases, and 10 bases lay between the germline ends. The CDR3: CASSERQWNEKLFF. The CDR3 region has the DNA TGTGCCAGCAGTGAGAGACAGTGGAATGAAAAACTGTTTTTT.

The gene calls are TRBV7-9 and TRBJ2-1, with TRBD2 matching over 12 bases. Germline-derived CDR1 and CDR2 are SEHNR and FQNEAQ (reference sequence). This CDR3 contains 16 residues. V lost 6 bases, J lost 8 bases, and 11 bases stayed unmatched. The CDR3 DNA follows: TGTGCCAGCAGTCGACTAGCGGGAGTTACTATCGATGAGCAGTTCTTC. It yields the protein CASSRLAGVTIDEQFF.

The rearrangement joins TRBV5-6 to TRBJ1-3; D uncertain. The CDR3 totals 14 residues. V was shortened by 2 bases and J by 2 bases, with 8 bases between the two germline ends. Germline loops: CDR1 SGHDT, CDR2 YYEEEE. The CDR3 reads CASSLWGAGNTIYF. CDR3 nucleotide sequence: TGTGCCAGCAGCTTATGGGGAGCTGGAAACACCATATATTTT.

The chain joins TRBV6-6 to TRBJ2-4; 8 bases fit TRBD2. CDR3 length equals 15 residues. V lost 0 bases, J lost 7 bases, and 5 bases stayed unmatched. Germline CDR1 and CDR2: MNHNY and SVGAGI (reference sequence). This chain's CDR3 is CASSYSTPSGNIQYF. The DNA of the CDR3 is TGTGCCAGCAGTTACTCGACTCCTAGCGGGAACATTCAGTACTTC.